The sample holds a few counts of the clone carrying this T cell receptor (beta chain). Its specificity is not known. The CDR3 is 17 residues long. The V gene end was trimmed by 6 bases and the J gene end by 5 bases; junction bases not matched to a gene: 13. The germline gives CDR1 MNHGY, CDR2 SAAAGT. Sequenced by immunoSEQ multiplex PCR; TCRdb stores in-frame clones only, minus some. This table has 130,000 to 150,000 clones, approximately 86% appearing once. These data come from a study of cytomegalovirus exposure and HLA in healthy donors. General study points: The finding came from a later analysis; first-cohort TCR clusters tended to co-occur in the 130 or so validation repertoires. Specificity of a few CMV-associated chains for CMV antigens was verified in vitro.

The sequence derives from a woman younger than 30 in good health and CMV-seropositive. This chain connects TRBV6-8 to TRBJ1-5; 10 positions match TRBD1. Sequencing input: PBMCs. This chain's CDR3 is CASSRYRDRGHDQPQHF. In nucleotides, the CDR3 is TGTGCCAGCAGCCGATACCGGGACAGGGGTCACGATCAGCCCCAGCATTTT.